This TCR beta chain came from a study of T-cell reconstitution after alpha-beta-depleted transplantation in children. Findings and limits, study-wide: After one year, T-cell counts and TCRbeta diversity mostly came from new T cells. The study reportedly traced alpha-beta T cells about two months after transplant to several hundred expanded graft clones.

This clonotype was counted at least ten times. Its specificity is unknown. Unique molecular identifiers tagged the TCRbeta library. TCRdb processed the PCR reads anew with MiXCR; each CDR3 protein has one entry. The data contain over 150,000 distinct CDR3 sequences, 6.3% of them singletons. The sequences come from PBMCs, collected before TCRalphabeta/CD19-depleted stem cell transplant. This clonotype originated in a girl under three years old with combined immunodeficiency, due to receive a stem cell transplant.

The DNA for the CDR3 is TGCAGCGTTGAAGGACTAGCGGGGGACTACGAGCAGTACTTC. Translation gives CSVEGLAGDYEQYF. The gene calls are TRBV29-1 and TRBJ2-7; TRBD2 aligns across 12 bases. V lost 1 base and J lost 3; bases outside the gene matches: 1. CDR1 is SQVTM, CDR2 ANQGSEA, per germline. The CDR3 extends over 14 amino acids.